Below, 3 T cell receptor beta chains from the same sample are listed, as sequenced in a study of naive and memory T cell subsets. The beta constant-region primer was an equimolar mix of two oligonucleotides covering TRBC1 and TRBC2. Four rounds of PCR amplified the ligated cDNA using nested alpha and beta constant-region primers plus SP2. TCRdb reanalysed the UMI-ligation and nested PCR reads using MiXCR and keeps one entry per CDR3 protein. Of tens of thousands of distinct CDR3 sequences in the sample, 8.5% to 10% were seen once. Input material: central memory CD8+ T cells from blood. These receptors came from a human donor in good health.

CDR3 in amino acids: CASTRGGFNYGYTF. The CDR3 bases are TGTGCCAGCACTCGGGGAGGCTTCAACTATGGCTACACCTTC. The V and J genes are TRBV6-1 and TRBJ1-2, with D hard to call. Germline V gene sequence: CDR1 MNHNS, CDR2 SASEGT. Trimming shortened V by 7 bases and J by 2 bases, and 14 bases separated the two germline ends. CDR3 length equals 14 residues.

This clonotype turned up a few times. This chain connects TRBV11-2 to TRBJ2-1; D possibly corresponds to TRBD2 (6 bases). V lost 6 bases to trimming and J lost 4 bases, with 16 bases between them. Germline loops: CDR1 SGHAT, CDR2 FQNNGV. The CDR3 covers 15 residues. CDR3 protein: CASSSNSGPYNEQFF. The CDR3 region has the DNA TGTGCCAGCAGTTCAAACAGCGGGCCATACAATGAGCAGTTCTTC.

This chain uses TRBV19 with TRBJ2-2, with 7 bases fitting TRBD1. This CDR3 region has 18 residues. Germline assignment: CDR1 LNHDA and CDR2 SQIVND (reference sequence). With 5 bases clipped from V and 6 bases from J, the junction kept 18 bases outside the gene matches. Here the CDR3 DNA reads TGTGCCAGTAGTCCTACTGCGGAAGGGGGCGAATATCCCGGGGAGCTGTTTTTT. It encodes CASSPTAEGGEYPGELFF.